This T cell receptor (beta chain) originates from a study of cytomegalovirus exposure and HLA in healthy donors (dated by TCRdb to 2017 to 2019). Background for the entire study: According to a later analysis, one platform produced both the roughly 130 validation repertoires and the roughly 640 repertoires of the first cohort. The aim of the study was to test whether cataloging public T cell receptors could identify signatures of past pathogen exposure. High-throughput TCR immunosequencing, statistical association of individual TCRs with disease status, and machine learning were combined to predict cytomegalovirus infection status. Along with the approximately 620-subject first cohort, a separate validation cohort of over a hundred different subjects was used. Overall results and qualifications from the work: All 120 or so repertoires were used to score co-occurrence in the validation cohort in a later analysis, because that analysis had no HLA typing for the cohort. The classifier was reported to diagnose cytomegalovirus status with high specificity and sensitivity in both the original cohort and the validation cohort. Three of the identified cytomegalovirus-associated TCR beta chains were confirmed in vitro to be specific for cytomegalovirus antigens. A later analysis found that TCRs clustered in the first cohort also tended to co-occur in the 120 validation repertoires, with about 94% of cluster scores above 0. The authors suggested that the approach could potentially be extended to other disease states and immunological phenotypes. Most TCR sequences were observed very rarely across donors, whereas some public TCRs were present in many individuals. The study gave a list of some 150 TCR beta chains associated with cytomegalovirus.

The method was the immunoSEQ multiplex PCR assay. In the source study's methods: A statistical classification framework was developed to diagnose cytomegalovirus status using the catalog of TCR beta chain sequences. TCRdb retrieved this table from immuneACCESS and kept in-frame rearrangements only. Not all clones are present; in checked studies, unresolved V genes account for under half, and no reason is known for the remainder. The DNA was the basis for D and trimming; V, J and clone size are from that table. The sample profile shows roughly 250,000 clones; around nine tenths of them were found once. Jointly, the top ten make up 2.6% of the sample. CDR1 and CDR2, per the germline V gene (reference sequence), are SGHKS and YYEKEE. The CDR3 contains 13 residues, cysteine and phenylalanine counted. The CDR3 DNA has 39 bases and is translated from base 1. Trimming at the junction amounts to 4 bases on V and 7 bases on J, and the germline ends lie 14 bases apart.

The donors belonged to the validation cohort of over a hundred subjects, which was separate from the roughly 700-subject first cohort. As for this clone: The antigen this receptor binds is unknown. The sample holds no much larger clone one base away, and base qualities are not on file.

The sequence came from a man between 18 and 35 years old in good health and CMV-seronegative. The specimen sequenced was PBMCs. Recombination joined TRBV5-5 with TRBJ1-1; no D gene can be assigned with confidence. At the DNA level, the sequence is TGTGCCAGCAGCCTCCGGGTCCTCGGTGAAGCTTTCTTT. Translated, it reads CASSLRVLGEAFF.